This is a list of T cell receptor beta chains from one sample in a study of blood T cell repertoires in COVID-19. Using immunoSEQ multiplex PCR, the repertoire was profiled, and TCRdb retains in-frame clones only, with some absent. The sample records 310,000 or so clones, approximately 90% being singletons. The sample comprised PBMCs or T cells enriched from blood (not recorded which). The receptors originated from a woman between 40 and 55 years old who had recovered from COVID-19. Both conserved end residues are part of each CDR3. D genes are given only for firm matches. Clone size is given for some rows only: seen once, a few or many times, or a class if the clone is expanded.

CDR3 DNA: TGTGCCAGCAGTTTGACTAGCGGGAGGGGAGGCTCCTACAATGAGCAGTTCTTC; CDR3 protein: CASSLTSGRGGSYNEQFF; D gene: TRBD2; J gene: TRBJ2-1; clone size: .; V gene: TRBV27
CDR3 DNA: TGTGCCAGCAGCAGATTCTCGACAGGGGGTATCGAGCAGTTCTTC; CDR3 protein: CASSRFSTGGIEQFF; D gene: TRBD1; J gene: TRBJ2-1; clone size: .; V gene: TRBV6-2/TRBV6-3
CDR3 DNA: TGCGCCAGCAGCCAAGGCCCGGGACAGGACCTCTACGAGCAGTACTTC; CDR3 protein: CASSQGPGQDLYEQYF; D gene: TRBD1; J gene: TRBJ2-7; clone size: .; V gene: TRBV4-1
CDR3 DNA: TGTGCCAGCAGCTTGATGGCTAGCGCTAACGAGCAGTACTTC; CDR3 protein: CASSLMASANEQYF; D gene: .; J gene: TRBJ2-7; clone size: .; V gene: TRBV5-8
CDR3 DNA: TGCAGTGCTAGTACAGGGCGTACTTCTGGGGAGCTGTTTTTT; CDR3 protein: CSASTGRTSGELFF; D gene: .; J gene: TRBJ2-2; clone size: .; V gene: TRBV20-1
CDR3 DNA: TGTGCCAGCAGCAGGGATAGCGGGAGAGGAGATACGCAGTATTTT; CDR3 protein: CASSRDSGRGDTQYF; D gene: TRBD2; J gene: TRBJ2-3; clone size: .; V gene: TRBV6-4
CDR3 DNA: TGTGCCATCAGTGAGTCTTGGACAGGGGATGGCTACACCTTC; CDR3 protein: CAISESWTGDGYTF; D gene: TRBD1; J gene: TRBJ1-2; clone size: few; V gene: TRBV10-3
CDR3 DNA: TGTGCCAGCAGCCAGGCCCACGGGTACGAGCAGTACTTC; CDR3 protein: CASSQAHGYEQYF; D gene: .; J gene: TRBJ2-7; clone size: .; V gene: TRBV3-1/TRBV3-2
CDR3 DNA: TGTGCCAGCAGCATCACCCGGGACAGGGCGGTAGATACGCAGTATTTT; CDR3 protein: CASSITRDRAVDTQYF; D gene: TRBD1; J gene: TRBJ2-3; clone size: .; V gene: TRBV7-8
CDR3 DNA: TGTGCCAGCAGCTCAAGGACAGAGTACCAAGAGACCCAGTACTTC; CDR3 protein: CASSSRTEYQETQYF; D gene: .; J gene: TRBJ2-5; clone size: once; V gene: TRBV5-4
CDR3 DNA: TGTGCCAGCAGCCACCCGACAGAGAACACCGGGGAGCTGTTTTTT; CDR3 protein: CASSHPTENTGELFF; D gene: .; J gene: TRBJ2-2; clone size: once; V gene: TRBV3-1/TRBV3-2
CDR3 DNA: TGTGCCAGCAGTTTAAGAGGAAGGAGAAACGGGGAGCTGTTTTTT; CDR3 protein: CASSLRGRRNGELFF; D gene: .; J gene: TRBJ2-2; clone size: .; V gene: TRBV28
CDR3 DNA: TGTGCCTGGAGTGAGACTAGGACAAGTGAGCAGTTCTTC; CDR3 protein: CAWSETRTSEQFF; D gene: .; J gene: TRBJ2-1; clone size: .; V gene: TRBV30
CDR3 DNA: TGCGCCAGCAGCTTCAGAGGTGAAACCACAGATACGCAGTATTTT; CDR3 protein: CASSFRGETTDTQYF; D gene: .; J gene: TRBJ2-3; clone size: .; V gene: TRBV5-1
CDR3 DNA: TGCGCCAGCAGCCCCCGGGGCGGGGCTGGGGCCAACGTCCTGACTTTC; CDR3 protein: CASSPRGGAGANVLTF; D gene: .; J gene: TRBJ2-6; clone size: .; V gene: TRBV5-1
CDR3 DNA: TGCGCCAGCAGCTTGGGTCGCGGGGTCGAGCAGTACTTC; CDR3 protein: CASSLGRGVEQYF; D gene: .; J gene: TRBJ2-7; clone size: few; V gene: TRBV5-1
CDR3 DNA: TGTGCCAGCAGCCATCAGGCGAATTTGGGCACAGATACGCAGTATTTT; CDR3 protein: CASSHQANLGTDTQYF; D gene: .; J gene: TRBJ2-3; clone size: .; V gene: TRBV11-2
CDR3 DNA: TGTGCCAGTAGTCCGGGTCTAGCCAAAAACATTCAGTACTTC; CDR3 protein: CASSPGLAKNIQYF; D gene: .; J gene: TRBJ2-4; clone size: .; V gene: TRBV19
CDR3 DNA: TGTGCCAGCAGCCATGGACTCCCCGAGCAGTTCTTC; CDR3 protein: CASSHGLPEQFF; D gene: .; J gene: TRBJ2-1; clone size: .; V gene: TRBV3-1/TRBV3-2
CDR3 DNA: TGCAGTGCTATCAGGGGCGGCTACACCTTC; CDR3 protein: CSAIRGGYTF; D gene: .; J gene: TRBJ1-2; clone size: .; V gene: TRBV20-1
CDR3 DNA: TGTGCCAGCAGCCAAGACATGTGGCTGGACTCTGAAGCTTTCTTT; CDR3 protein: CASSQDMWLDSEAFF; D gene: .; J gene: TRBJ1-1; clone size: .; V gene: TRBV14
CDR3 DNA: TGTGCCAGCAGCCCTGGGACAGGGTTCACCGGGGAGCTGTTTTTT; CDR3 protein: CASSPGTGFTGELFF; D gene: TRBD1; J gene: TRBJ2-2; clone size: .; V gene: TRBV7-6
CDR3 DNA: TGCGCCAGCAGCCAAGATCCTAGCGGTCAAGAGACCCAGTACTTC; CDR3 protein: CASSQDPSGQETQYF; D gene: TRBD2; J gene: TRBJ2-5; clone size: .; V gene: TRBV4-1
CDR3 DNA: TGTGCCTCGGGACAGGGGCTCAATCGGCCCCAGCATTTT; CDR3 protein: CASGQGLNRPQHF; D gene: TRBD1; J gene: TRBJ1-5; clone size: .; V gene: TRBV10-3
CDR3 DNA: TGTGCCAGCAGCTCCCAGGGGGCGGTGAACACTGAAGCTTTCTTT; CDR3 protein: CASSSQGAVNTEAFF; D gene: TRBD1; J gene: TRBJ1-1; clone size: .; V gene: TRBV11-2
CDR3 DNA: TGTGCCAGTAGTATAGTACAGGGGGCTCAGCCCCAGCATTTT; CDR3 protein: CASSIVQGAQPQHF; D gene: TRBD1; J gene: TRBJ1-5; clone size: .; V gene: TRBV19
CDR3 DNA: TGTGCCAGCAGCTACTCTCACGGCTCCTACGAGCAGTACTTC; CDR3 protein: CASSYSHGSYEQYF; D gene: .; J gene: TRBJ2-7; clone size: .; V gene: TRBV6-5
CDR3 DNA: TGTGCCAGTAGTCGTGATACAGGGCGCAATCAGCCCCAGCATTTT; CDR3 protein: CASSRDTGRNQPQHF; D gene: .; J gene: TRBJ1-5; clone size: few; V gene: TRBV19
CDR3 DNA: TGTGCCAGCAGTACCCTAAGAGGTCGCTACGAGCAGTACTTC; CDR3 protein: CASSTLRGRYEQYF; D gene: .; J gene: TRBJ2-7; clone size: .; V gene: TRBV28
CDR3 DNA: TGTGCCACCAGCGGACCGACAGGGGCAGGGGAGACCCAGTACTTC; CDR3 protein: CATSGPTGAGETQYF; D gene: TRBD1; J gene: TRBJ2-5; clone size: .; V gene: TRBV24-1
CDR3 DNA: TGTGCCAGCACGGCCGGGGGGGCGACTAATGAAAAACTGTTTTTT; CDR3 protein: CASTAGGATNEKLFF; D gene: .; J gene: TRBJ1-4; clone size: .; V gene: TRBV2
CDR3 DNA: TGTGCCAGCCACCGGGACAGGGTTTCCGGGGCCAACGTCCTGACTTTC; CDR3 protein: CASHRDRVSGANVLTF; D gene: TRBD1; J gene: TRBJ2-6; clone size: .; V gene: TRBV11-1
CDR3 DNA: TGTGCCAGCACTGGCGGGAGGGTCTCCTACAATGAGCAGTTCTTC; CDR3 protein: CASTGGRVSYNEQFF; D gene: TRBD2; J gene: TRBJ2-1; clone size: .; V gene: TRBV28
CDR3 DNA: TGTGCCAGCGGAGTAGCGGGACGAGATACGCAGTATTTT; CDR3 protein: CASGVAGRDTQYF; D gene: TRBD2; J gene: TRBJ2-3; clone size: once; V gene: TRBV11-3
CDR3 DNA: TGTGCCAGCAGCCCCACAGAAGCTAAAAACTATGGCTACACCTTC; CDR3 protein: CASSPTEAKNYGYTF; D gene: .; J gene: TRBJ1-2; clone size: .; V gene: TRBV7-8
CDR3 DNA: TGTGCCACCAGCAGGGACAGGGGCTTAAACTATGGCTACACCTTC; CDR3 protein: CATSRDRGLNYGYTF; D gene: TRBD1; J gene: TRBJ1-2; clone size: few; V gene: TRBV15
CDR3 DNA: TGTGCCAGCAGCTTAACTAGCGGGGGCACAGATACGCAGTATTTT; CDR3 protein: CASSLTSGGTDTQYF; D gene: TRBD2; J gene: TRBJ2-3; clone size: .; V gene: TRBV7-3
CDR3 DNA: TGTGCCAGCAGTTCCCCCACGGGACTAGTTGTCAATGAGCAGTTCTTC; CDR3 protein: CASSSPTGLVVNEQFF; D gene: TRBD2; J gene: TRBJ2-1; clone size: .; V gene: TRBV28
CDR3 DNA: TGTGCCAGCAGCTCCGAATACGGGACTGAAGCTTTCTTT; CDR3 protein: CASSSEYGTEAFF; D gene: .; J gene: TRBJ1-1; clone size: .; V gene: TRBV11-3
CDR3 DNA: TGTGCCAGCAGCCAAGGGGGCAGTCAGCCCCAGCATTTT; CDR3 protein: CASSQGGSQPQHF; D gene: .; J gene: TRBJ1-5; clone size: .; V gene: TRBV14
CDR3 DNA: TGTGCCAGCAGCGACCAGGGCGAGACCCAGTACTTC; CDR3 protein: CASSDQGETQYF; D gene: .; J gene: TRBJ2-5; clone size: once; V gene: TRBV6-2/TRBV6-3
CDR3 DNA: TGTGCCAGCAGGGAGCAGCGGGGTGGAGAGACCCAGTACTTC; CDR3 protein: CASREQRGGETQYF; D gene: TRBD2; J gene: TRBJ2-5; clone size: .; V gene: TRBV6-5
CDR3 DNA: TGTGCCAGCAGTTTAGGGGTCAGCGGGAGTAACGAGCAGTACTTC; CDR3 protein: CASSLGVSGSNEQYF; D gene: TRBD2; J gene: TRBJ2-7; clone size: .; V gene: TRBV27
CDR3 DNA: TGTGCCAGCAGCTTAGGTGGCACCAATACCGGGGGGATGTTTTTT; CDR3 protein: CASSLGGTNTGGMFF; D gene: TRBD2; J gene: TRBJ2-2; clone size: .; V gene: TRBV7-6
CDR3 DNA: TGTGCCAGCAGCTCCCGACAAAACCTCTCCTACGAGCAGTACTTC; CDR3 protein: CASSSRQNLSYEQYF; D gene: .; J gene: TRBJ2-7; clone size: once; V gene: TRBV21-1
CDR3 DNA: TGTGCCAGTAGTGGACCAGGGGCCACTGAAGCTTTCTTT; CDR3 protein: CASSGPGATEAFF; D gene: .; J gene: TRBJ1-1; clone size: .; V gene: TRBV19
CDR3 DNA: TGTGCCACCAGCAGCCGGGACAGGGAGGCCAGAGAGACCCAGTACTTC; CDR3 protein: CATSSRDREARETQYF; D gene: TRBD1; J gene: TRBJ2-5; clone size: .; V gene: TRBV15
CDR3 DNA: TGTGCCAGCAGCGGAGGGCCAGGCCTAGCCAACGAGCAGTACTTC; CDR3 protein: CASSGGPGLANEQYF; D gene: .; J gene: TRBJ2-7; clone size: few; V gene: TRBV7-2
CDR3 DNA: TGTGCCAGCAGCGTAGGAGGGGGACGGGAGCAGTACTTC; CDR3 protein: CASSVGGGREQYF; D gene: .; J gene: TRBJ2-7; clone size: .; V gene: TRBV9
CDR3 DNA: TGTGCCAGGGGCGGGGGACTTGGCTATGGCTACACCTTC; CDR3 protein: CARGGGLGYGYTF; D gene: .; J gene: TRBJ1-2; clone size: .; V gene: TRBV6-8
CDR3 DNA: TGTGCCAGCAGTGAAGCCGGCAGGGTGGATCAGCCCCAGCATTTT; CDR3 protein: CASSEAGRVDQPQHF; D gene: .; J gene: TRBJ1-5; clone size: once; V gene: TRBV6-1
CDR3 DNA: TGCGCCAGCAGCTCCGGACAGGGGGGGCAGTACTTC; CDR3 protein: CASSSGQGGQYF; D gene: TRBD1; J gene: TRBJ2-7; clone size: once; V gene: TRBV5-1